This note documents a single T cell receptor (beta chain) sequence. Its antigen is still unknown. This CDR3 region has 15 residues. CDR1 is ENHRY, CDR2 SYGVKD, per germline. Trimming cost V 4 bases and J 2 bases; bases outside gene matches: 0. The data derive from a study of cytomegalovirus exposure and HLA in healthy donors. On the study more broadly: The 110 or so validation repertoires used a platform that matched the one used for the approximately 670 first-cohort repertoires, as a later analysis reported.

TCRdb keeps only in-frame clones here, not all; method: immunoSEQ multiplex PCR. The table has about 180,000 clones, about 85% seen once. The study, taken as a whole, reports: In the 120 or so validation repertoires, approximately 94% of cluster scores exceeded 0, per a later analysis. In vitro checks showed that a few CMV-associated chains really do target CMV antigens.

Material: PBMCs. The receptor was derived from a man younger than 30 in good health and CMV-seropositive. This sequence joins TRBV10-3 and TRBJ2-6; 9 bases are shared with TRBD1. This CDR3 reads CAISGTGAGANVLTF. The CDR3 DNA reads TGTGCCATCAGTGGGACAGGGGCTGGGGCCAACGTCCTGACTTTC.